The clone carrying this T cell receptor (beta chain) was counted between two and nine times. Its antigen is as yet unknown. This CDR3 region has 14 residues. CDR1 SGHTA and CDR2 FQGTGA come from the germline V gene. The V and J ends lost 4 bases and 1 base, in that order; junction bases with no gene match: 2. The data were obtained in a study of cytomegalovirus exposure and HLA in healthy donors. Study-level results: It was reported that the classifier diagnosed cytomegalovirus status with high specificity and sensitivity in both the original and validation cohorts. A previous analysis found most TCR beta V segments productive roughly 87% or roughly 30% of the time.

The PCR employed 60 Vbeta primers together with 13 Jbeta primers. Method: immunoSEQ multiplex PCR; TCRdb's copy keeps in-frame clones and lacks some. The data contain around 100,000 clones, about four fifths of them singletons. Nominal health characterized the donors when sampled, though unrecorded immune exposures were likely. The V and J genes are TRBV7-3 and TRBJ2-3, with 7 nucleotides matching TRBD2. The source material was PBMCs. The sequence derives from a woman in her 40s in good health and CMV-seronegative. CDR3 protein: CASSSTSGTDTQYF. The CDR3, as DNA: TGTGCCAGCAGCTCCACTAGCGGCACAGATACGCAGTATTTT.